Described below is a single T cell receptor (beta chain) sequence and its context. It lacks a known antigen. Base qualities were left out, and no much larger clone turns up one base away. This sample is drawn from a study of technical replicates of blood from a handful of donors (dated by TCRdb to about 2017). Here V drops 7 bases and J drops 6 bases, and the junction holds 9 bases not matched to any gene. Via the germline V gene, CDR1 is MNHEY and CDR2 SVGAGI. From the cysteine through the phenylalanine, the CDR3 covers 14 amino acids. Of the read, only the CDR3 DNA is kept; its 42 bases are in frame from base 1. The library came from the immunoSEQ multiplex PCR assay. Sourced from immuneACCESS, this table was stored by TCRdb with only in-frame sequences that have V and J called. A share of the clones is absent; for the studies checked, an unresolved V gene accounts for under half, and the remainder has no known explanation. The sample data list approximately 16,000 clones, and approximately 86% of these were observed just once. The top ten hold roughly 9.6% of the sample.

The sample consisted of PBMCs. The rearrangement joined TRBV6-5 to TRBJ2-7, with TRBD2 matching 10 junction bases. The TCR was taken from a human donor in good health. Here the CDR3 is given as CASNQGLAASEQYF. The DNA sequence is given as TGTGCCAGCAACCAAGGACTAGCGGCTAGCGAGCAGTACTTC.